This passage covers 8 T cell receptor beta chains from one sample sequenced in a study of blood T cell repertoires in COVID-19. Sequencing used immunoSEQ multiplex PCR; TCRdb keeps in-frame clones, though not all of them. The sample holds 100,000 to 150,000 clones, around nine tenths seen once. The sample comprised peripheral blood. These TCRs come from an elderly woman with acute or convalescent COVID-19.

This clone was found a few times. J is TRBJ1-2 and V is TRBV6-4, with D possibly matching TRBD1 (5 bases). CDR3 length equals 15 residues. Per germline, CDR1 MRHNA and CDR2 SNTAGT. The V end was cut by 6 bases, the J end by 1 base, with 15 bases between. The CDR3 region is CASRTSAGHNYGYTF. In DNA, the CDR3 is TGTGCCAGCAGGACCTCCGCAGGGCATAACTATGGCTACACCTTC.

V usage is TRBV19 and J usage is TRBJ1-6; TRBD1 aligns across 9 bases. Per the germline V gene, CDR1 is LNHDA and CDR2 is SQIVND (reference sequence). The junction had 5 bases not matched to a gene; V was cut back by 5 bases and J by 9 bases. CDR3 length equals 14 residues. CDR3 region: CASSQGTGISPLHF. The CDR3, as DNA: TGTGCCAGTAGTCAAGGGACAGGGATTTCACCCCTCCACTTT.

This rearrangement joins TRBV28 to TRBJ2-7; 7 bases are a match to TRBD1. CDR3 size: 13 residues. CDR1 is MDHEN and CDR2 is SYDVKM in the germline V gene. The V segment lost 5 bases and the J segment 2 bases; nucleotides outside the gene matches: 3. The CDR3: CASSTGVPYEQYF. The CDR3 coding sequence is TGTGCCAGCAGTACAGGGGTCCCCTACGAGCAGTACTTC.

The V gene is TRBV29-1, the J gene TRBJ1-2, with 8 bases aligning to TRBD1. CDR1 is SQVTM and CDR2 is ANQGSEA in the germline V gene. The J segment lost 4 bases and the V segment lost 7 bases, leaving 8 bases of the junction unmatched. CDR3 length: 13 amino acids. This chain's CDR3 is CSAGGDRLYGYTF. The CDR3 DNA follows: TGCAGCGCCGGAGGGGACAGGCTCTATGGCTACACCTTC.

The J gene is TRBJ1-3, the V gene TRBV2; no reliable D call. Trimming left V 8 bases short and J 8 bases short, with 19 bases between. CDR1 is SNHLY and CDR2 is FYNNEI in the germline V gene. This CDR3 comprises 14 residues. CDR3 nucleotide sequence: TGTGCCAGCGAACCGGCGGGGAGTAGTGACACCATATATTTT. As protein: CASEPAGSSDTIYF.

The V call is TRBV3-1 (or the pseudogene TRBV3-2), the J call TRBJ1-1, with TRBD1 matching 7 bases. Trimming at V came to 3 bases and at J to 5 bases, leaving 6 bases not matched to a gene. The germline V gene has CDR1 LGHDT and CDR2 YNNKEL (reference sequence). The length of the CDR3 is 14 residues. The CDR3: CASSHRDRVTEAFF. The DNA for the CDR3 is TGTGCCAGCAGCCACCGGGACAGAGTAACTGAAGCTTTCTTT.

The CDR3 sequence is CASSKTGPSYEQYF. The CDR3 DNA reads as TGTGCCAGCAGTAAGACAGGGCCCTCCTACGAGCAGTACTTC. The chain joins TRBV2 to TRBJ2-7, with 7 bases fitting TRBD1. CDR1 is SNHLY, CDR2 FYNNEI, per germline. After removal of 5 bases from V and 0 bases from J, the junction contained 4 bases not matched to a gene. The CDR3 spans 14 residues.

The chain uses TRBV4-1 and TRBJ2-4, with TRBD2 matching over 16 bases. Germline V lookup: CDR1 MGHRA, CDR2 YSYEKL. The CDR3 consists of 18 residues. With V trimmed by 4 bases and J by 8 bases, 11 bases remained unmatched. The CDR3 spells CASSRLPGLAGGHDIQYF. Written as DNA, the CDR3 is TGCGCCAGCAGCCGATTGCCGGGACTAGCGGGAGGGCATGACATTCAGTACTTC.